This T cell receptor beta chain was captured in a study of tissue T cells after allogeneic stem cell transplantation (dated by TCRdb to 2021 to 2024). Concerning the study at large: Grafts from donors were received by all GVHD patients, with several grafts being unmodified and three being CD34-selected to deplete T cells. When multiple samples of a tissue existed, pathologist review of H&E sections prioritized samples with histologically apparent lymphocytes for sequencing. TCR beta repertoires were profiled across many tissues obtained from research autopsies of patients with and without GVHD, as well as in mouse models of GVHD. On the human side, the study was prospective and observational, with no blinding or randomization.

To prepare the library, the immunoSEQ multiplex PCR assay was applied. TCRbeta CDR3 sequencing was performed at survey depth by Adaptive Biotechnologies, and CDR3 sequences, V/J genes, productive frequency and template counts were reported. TCR beta CDR3 regions were amplified from genomic DNA instead of RNA. The original pipeline was this. Jensen-Shannon divergence served to quantify pairwise repertoire overlap between tissues, with 0 meaning identical and 1 meaning complete divergence. Tissues were clustered by single-linkage agglomerative hierarchical clustering of pairwise JSD values and displayed as dendrograms. GLIPH2 was run on all patient samples with simulation_depth 1000, kmer_min_depth 3, cdr3_length_cutoff 8, keeping groups with more than two unique CDR3s. A standardized tissue-overlap score extrapolated Jaccard GLIPH-group overlap across patients to a standard repertoire size of 1000 clones. To look at how diversity was associated with clinical or experimental variables, linear mixed-effect models were used, with tissue treated as a fixed effect and individual treated as a random effect. TCRdb limited this immuneACCESS table to in-frame rearrangements with V and J called. A share of clones is missing; checked studies link under half to unresolved V genes, and the rest is unexplained. That table supplies the V and J calls and clone size; D and trimming were determined from the DNA. The sample profile shows more than 2,500 clones; around three quarters of them were found once. Under 20% of the sample rests with the top ten.

A note on this clone: Its antigen has not been determined. Base qualities are missing; no much larger clone stands one base away.

Study-wide conclusions, independent of this receptor: The study did not determine which tissue TCRs were alloreactive or antigen-specific, and some clones might have been persisting host cells. Sampling depth was acknowledged as a limitation, and the patient cohort was both small and clinically heterogeneous. Blood and spleen T cells captured only a limited portion of the TCR repertoire detected in tissues, in both patients and mice. Few T cell clones were found to be shared across patients, but shared repertoire signatures across patients were revealed in a tissue-specific fashion by motif-based clustering. Within patients, how anatomically similar the tissues were was a key factor in shaping TCR repertoire composition, regardless of disease or transplant status.

The meaning of the sample's time point label: human tissue collected at research (rapid) autopsy. Seven adult allo-HCT recipients with steroid-refractory GVHD were prospectively enrolled in a research-autopsy study over a roughly three-year period. Gastrointestinal GVHD was present in all GVHD patients, several lines of GVHD-directed therapy were administered to all GVHD patients, and skin involvement was additionally present in roughly five GVHD patients. After a median post-mortem interval of around 9.8 hours, autopsy tissues were collected, including GI sites from esophagus to rectum, liver, skin, and lymphoid organs such as spleen. Autopsy specimens were bisected, with one portion flash-frozen in liquid nitrogen and the remainder formalin-fixed, and GI outer muscle layers were removed. Genomic DNA was extracted from frozen tissues using the Mag-Bind Blood & Tissue DNA HDQ 96 Kit on a Chemagic 360 or the DNeasy Blood & Tissue Kit. Extracted DNA was further purified with the Genomic DNA Clean & Concentrator-25 kit because of concern about red blood cell contamination.

Sequences were derived from colon tissue, sampled at autopsy. This TCR derives from an older male patient with steroid-refractory graft-versus-host disease after an allogeneic stem cell transplant. Some T cells may derive from the graft donor when a transplant has been performed.

DNA sequence: TGTGCCAGCAGTGACTCGACTAGCGGGGGGGCAGATACGCAGTATTTT. This codes for CASSDSTSGGADTQYF. The chain employs TRBV6-4 and TRBJ2-3; TRBD2 fits 14 bases in the junction. Inclusive of the bounding cysteine and phenylalanine, the CDR3 is 16 residues long. Left in the record is the CDR3 DNA by itself, 48 bases read in frame from the first base. Sequences MRHNA (CDR1) and SNTAGT (CDR2) are obtained from the germline V gene. The germline V end is reduced by 0 bases and the J end by 4 bases; junction bases left unmatched: 0.